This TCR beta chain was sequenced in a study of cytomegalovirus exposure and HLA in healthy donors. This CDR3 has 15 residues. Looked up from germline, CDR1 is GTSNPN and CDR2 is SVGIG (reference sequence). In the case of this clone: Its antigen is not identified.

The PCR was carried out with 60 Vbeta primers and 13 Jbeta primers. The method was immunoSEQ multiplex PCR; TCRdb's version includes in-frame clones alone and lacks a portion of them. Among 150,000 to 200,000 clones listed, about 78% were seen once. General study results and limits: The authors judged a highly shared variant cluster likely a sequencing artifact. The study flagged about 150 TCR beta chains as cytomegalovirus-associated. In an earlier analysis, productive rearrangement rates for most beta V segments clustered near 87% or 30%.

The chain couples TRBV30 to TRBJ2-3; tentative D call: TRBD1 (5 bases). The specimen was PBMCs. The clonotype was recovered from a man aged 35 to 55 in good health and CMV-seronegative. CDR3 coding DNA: TGTGCTTTTGGGGCAGGAGCTTTGGTGGTTGATACGCAGTATTTT. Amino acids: CAFGAGALVVDTQYF.